These T cell receptor beta chains were read from a single sample in a study of blood T cell repertoires in COVID-19. Data came from immunoSEQ multiplex PCR; TCRdb stores just in-frame clones and leaves some out. The sample has around 300,000 clones; 75% to 90% are singletons. The source material was peripheral blood. These receptors originate from a woman younger than 45 with active or convalescent COVID-19. Each CDR3 is given with its conserved first and last residue. A D gene is named only where the DNA matches it firmly. The size entry is marked missing in some rows and otherwise reads once, few, many or a size class.

>TRBJ1-1|TRBV10-3|.|once
TGTGCCGCCCAACGGGAGCCCACTGAAGCTTTCTTT
CAAQREPTEAFF
>TRBJ1-4|TRBV6-5|.|.
TGTGCCAGCAGTTACGGGAGGACTCATGAAAAACTGTTTTTT
CASSYGRTHEKLFF
>TRBJ1-6|TRBV4-3|TRBD1|.
TGCGCCAGCAGCCAGAACAGGGGCTTTAATTCACCCCTCCACTTT
CASSQNRGFNSPLHF
>TRBJ1-4|TRBV19|.|.
TGTGCCAGTAGAGCTGAAAAACTGTTTTTT
CASRAEKLFF
>TRBJ2-2|TRBV5-1|TRBD1|.
TGCGCCAGCAGCGCGAGACAGGGTGGGGACGGGGAGCTGTTTTTT
CASSARQGGDGELFF
>TRBJ1-4|TRBV15|.|.
TGTGCCACCAGCAGAGATAGGTCGGGAGGAGAAAAACTGTTTTTT
CATSRDRSGGEKLFF
>TRBJ2-3|TRBV4-3|TRBD2|once
TGCGCCAGCAGCACCGGGGGGGCCGGAGAAGATACGCAGTATTTT
CASSTGGAGEDTQYF
>TRBJ1-6|TRBV5-1|TRBD1|few
TGCGCCAGCAGCGCTGGGACAGTGGGAGAATCCTATAATTCACCCCTCCACTTT
CASSAGTVGESYNSPLHF
>TRBJ2-7|TRBV27|.|many
TGTGCCAGCAGTTTAAAACCCTCAGGGTTTCACTCCTACGAGCAGTACTTC
CASSLKPSGFHSYEQYF
>TRBJ1-6|TRBV18|.|.
TGTGCCAGCTCACCAACTGGGGGAGGGGCCAATAATTCACCCCTCCACTTT
CASSPTGGGANNSPLHF
>TRBJ2-1|TRBV4-3|.|once
TGCGCCAGCAGCCAAGATACTAGCCCCAATGAGCAGTTCTTC
CASSQDTSPNEQFF
>TRBJ2-5|TRBV30|TRBD1|.
TGTGCCTGGAGTTATACCGGGACAGGGGGCTACTTAGGGCCCAAAGAGACCCAGTACTTC
CAWSYTGTGGYLGPKETQYF
>TRBJ1-1|TRBV7-3|.|.
TGTGCCAGCAGCTCCCGACATGAGAACACTGAAGCTTTCTTT
CASSSRHENTEAFF
>TRBJ1-2|TRBV7-2|TRBD1|once
TGTGCCAGCACAAAACCGAACCCGACAGGGGACTATGGCTACACCTTC
CASTKPNPTGDYGYTF
>TRBJ1-3|TRBV29-1|.|.
TGCAGCGTTGGGCAGGGGTCCTCTGGAAACACCATATATTTT
CSVGQGSSGNTIYF
>TRBJ1-6|TRBV15|TRBD1|once
TGTGCCACCAGCAGAGTCCAGGGGGGAATTTCACCCCTCCACTTT
CATSRVQGGISPLHF
>TRBJ2-7|TRBV28|.|once
TGTGCCAGCACCTCACAGGACACCCTCGAGCAGTACTTC
CASTSQDTLEQYF
>TRBJ1-5|TRBV28|.|.
TGTGCCAGCAGTCGTGAGGGAGGAGGTCAGCCCCAGCATTTT
CASSREGGGQPQHF
>TRBJ1-5|TRBV18|.|once
TGTGCCAGCTCACCAGGAGGGGGCAATCAGCCCCAGCATTTT
CASSPGGGNQPQHF
>TRBJ2-5|TRBV19|TRBD1|.
TGTGCCAGTAGTCCCCGTCGAATGGACAGGGGGCAAGAGACCCAGTACTTC
CASSPRRMDRGQETQYF
>TRBJ2-1|TRBV10-3|TRBD1|.
TGTGCCATCAGTGCCCTGGGACAGGGAAAGGGGGAGCAGTTCTTC
CAISALGQGKGEQFF
>TRBJ2-1|TRBV3-1/TRBV3-2|TRBD1|once
TGTGCCAGCAGCCCCGGACAGGGATACAATGAGCAGTTCTTC
CASSPGQGYNEQFF
>TRBJ2-3|TRBV4-2|TRBD2|.
TGTGCCAGCAGCCGCCTCGTGGGTAGCGGGAAATATAGCACAGATACGCAGTATTTT
CASSRLVGSGKYSTDTQYF
>TRBJ2-3|TRBV21-1|.|once
TGTGCCAGCAGCAAAGGCGGGGGGAACAGAGATACGCAGTATTTT
CASSKGGGNRDTQYF
>TRBJ1-1|TRBV29-1|TRBD1|.
TGCAGCGTTGTAGGGACAGGGGTGGACGTGAACACTGAAGCTTTCTTT
CSVVGTGVDVNTEAFF
>TRBJ1-2|TRBV28|TRBD1|.
TGTGCCAGCAGTTCCGGACAGGGAGAAGGCTACACCTTC
CASSSGQGEGYTF
>TRBJ1-1|TRBV3-1/TRBV3-2|.|.
TGTGCCAGCAGCCAAGTTGGAGGGCTAGGCCTAGAGACTTTCTTT
CASSQVGGLGLETFF
>TRBJ2-1|TRBV7-7|.|.
TGTGCTAGCAGCGTAGGACACCTAGCTGAGCAGTTCTTC
CASSVGHLAEQFF
>TRBJ2-7|TRBV7-9|.|once
TGTGCCAGCAGCTTAGATTTGGGCAGGGCTTACAACGAGCAGTACTTC
CASSLDLGRAYNEQYF